Following are 27 T cell receptor beta chains from one sample sequenced in a study of PD-1 blockade in classical Hodgkin lymphoma. Repertoires were generated with immunoSEQ multiplex PCR, while TCRdb's copy carries only in-frame clones and drops some. The sample consists of some 93,000 clones, approximately 92% of them appearing once. The patients all showed relapse after autologous stem cell transplantation, while their brentuximab vedotin exposure varied. The source material was peripheral blood mononuclear cells (PBMCs), sampled at baseline. These receptors originate from a human donor with classical Hodgkin lymphoma.

This clone came up once. This rearrangement joins TRBV11-2 to TRBJ2-7; TRBD1 matches at 7 bases. This CDR3 region has 15 residues. The germline CDR1 and CDR2 sequences are SGHAT and FQNNGV. J was trimmed by 1 base and V by 2 bases; bases with no gene match: 5. The CDR3 here is CASSLNRGPSYEQYF. CDR3 bases: TGTGCCAGCAGCTTAAACAGGGGCCCATCCTACGAGCAGTACTTC.

The J gene is TRBJ2-7, the V gene TRBV28; 11 nucleotides match TRBD1. This CDR3 comprises 14 residues. V lost 11 bases to trimming and J lost 2 bases; unmatched junction nucleotides: 8. In germline, CDR1 is MDHEN, CDR2 SYDVKM. This chain's CDR3 is CAANRGQGAYEQYF. CDR3 coding DNA: TGTGCCGCAAATAGGGGACAGGGGGCCTACGAGCAGTACTTC.

J is TRBJ2-5 and V is TRBV18, with D possibly TRBD1 on 8 matching bases. This CDR3 is built from 15 residues. Trimming took off 0 bases at V and 5 bases at J, with 13 bases between the two ends. Germline V CDR1 and CDR2: KGHSH, LQKENI. The CDR3 DNA reads as TGTGCCAGCTCACCACCCACAGGGGGGGCGGAGACCCAGTACTTC. Protein sequence: CASSPPTGGAETQYF.

This clone was seen more than once but under ten times. Within the sample, other DNA sequences also encode this same CDR3. The chain carries TRBV5-8 and TRBJ2-2; tentatively, D is TRBD1 or TRBD2 (6 bases each). V was shortened by 4 bases and J by 3 bases, with 13 bases between the two germline ends. The CDR3 loop spans 15 amino acids. Germline CDR1 and CDR2: SGHTS and YDEGEE. In DNA form, the CDR3 reads TGTGCCAGCAGCCTAAGGGGGGCGGACACCGGGGAGCTGTTTTTT. Translating it yields CASSLRGADTGELFF. Full variable domain (rest looked up from reference TRBV5-8 and TRBJ2-2): EAGVTQSPTHLIKTRGQQATLRCSPISGHTSVYWYQQALGLGLQFLLWYDEGEERNRGNFPPRFSGRQFPNYSSELNVNALELEDSALYLCASSLRGADTGELFFGEGSRLTVL.

This chain links TRBV29-1 with TRBJ2-7, with D perhaps TRBD2 (7 bases). The CDR3 sequence is 11 residues long. Germline lookup yields CDR1 SQVTM and CDR2 ANQGSEA. V shed 6 bases and J shed 7 bases, with 13 bases lying between them. This CDR3 is CSVAQGGEQYF. For the CDR3, the DNA is TGCAGCGTCGCACAGGGAGGGGAGCAGTACTTC.

This clone occurred once. In DNA, the CDR3 is TGTGCCGGGACTGTTGACTCTGGAAACACCATATATTTT. Encoded protein: CAGTVDSGNTIYF. The V gene is TRBV30, the J gene TRBJ1-3; possibly TRBD1 for D (5 bases). The CDR3 sequence is 13 residues long. V was pared by 8 bases and J by 0 bases, with 11 bases between. Looked up from germline, CDR1 is GTSNPN and CDR2 is SVGIG (reference sequence).

The chain uses TRBV18 and TRBJ2-5; 10 nucleotides match TRBD1. The CDR3 covers 17 residues. Germline V gives CDR1 KGHSH, CDR2 LQKENI. Trimming at V came to 1 base and at J to 3 bases, leaving 8 bases not matched to a gene. In DNA, the CDR3 is TGTGCCAGCTCACCACTATCGGGACAGGGGAATAAAGAGACCCAGTACTTC. This translates into CASSPLSGQGNKETQYF.

The rearrangement joins TRBV27 to TRBJ2-7; a possible D gene is TRBD2 (5 bases). Trimming left V 3 bases short and J 4 bases short, with 7 bases between. Germline assignment: CDR1 MNHEY and CDR2 SMNVEV (reference sequence). CDR3 length: 12 residues. The CDR3, as DNA: TGTGCCAGCAGTTTTTCGGGATACGAGCAGTACTTC. It translates to CASSFSGYEQYF.

A few counts support this clone. V and J are TRBV6-5 and TRBJ2-1; D remains unclear. The CDR3 spans 13 residues. Germline V gene sequence: CDR1 MNHEY, CDR2 SVGAGI. Trimming cost V 5 bases and J 7 bases, with 12 bases left between them. Written as DNA, the CDR3 is TGTGCCAGCAGTCTCCGGAACCGGAATGAGCAGTTCTTC. Translated, it gives CASSLRNRNEQFF.

The V and J genes are TRBV5-4 and TRBJ1-1, with D unresolved. V was pared by 7 bases and J by 5 bases, with 12 bases between. Germline CDR1 reads SGHNT; CDR2 reads YYREEE (reference sequence). CDR3 size: 12 residues. The CDR3: CASSTSGTEAFF. DNA of the CDR3: TGTGCCAGCTCCACATCCGGGACTGAAGCTTTCTTT.

The chain is built from TRBV12-5 and TRBJ1-3; D gene unclear. The CDR3 runs 16 residues. V was pared by 6 bases and J by 0 bases, with 15 bases between. Germline lookup yields CDR1 LGHNT and CDR2 FRNRAP. DNA of the CDR3: TGTGCTAGTGGACCCATAGTCGGAAGCTCTGGAAACACCATATATTTT. This encodes CASGPIVGSSGNTIYF.

The V call is TRBV29-1, the J call TRBJ2-3, with 10 nucleotides matching TRBD2. After removal of 3 bases from V and 6 bases from J, the junction contained 6 bases not matched to a gene. The CDR3 contains 14 residues. The germline gives CDR1 SQVTM, CDR2 ANQGSEA. The CDR3 sequence: CSVDVSGRSDTQYF. The CDR3 nucleotides read TGCAGCGTTGATGTTAGCGGGAGGTCGGATACGCAGTATTTT.

The chain employs TRBV18 and TRBJ2-2; D is perhaps TRBD1 (7 bases). The V gene's germline CDR1 is KGHSH and CDR2 LQKENI. Trimming left V 4 bases short and J 2 bases short, with 11 bases between. The CDR3 spans 15 residues. The CDR3 reads CASSRGTANTGELFF. The CDR3, as DNA: TGTGCCAGCTCACGCGGGACAGCCAACACCGGGGAGCTGTTTTTT.

The V and J genes are TRBV2 and TRBJ2-1; 8 nucleotides align to TRBD2. V lost 4 bases to trimming and J lost 10 bases; unmatched junction nucleotides: 3. Per the germline V gene, CDR1 is SNHLY and CDR2 is FYNNEI. The CDR3 runs to 12 residues. CDR3 coding DNA: TGTGCCAGCAGTGGGACTAGCAACGAGCAGTTCTTC. It yields the protein CASSGTSNEQFF.

This chain links TRBV6-6 with TRBJ2-7; TRBD1 agrees at 7 bases. Germline V gene sequence: CDR1 MNHNY, CDR2 SVGAGI (reference sequence). V dropped 4 bases and J dropped 1; count of bases not matched to a gene: 10. The CDR3 has 16 amino acids. The CDR3 nucleotides read TGTGCCAGCAGTTCCGGGACAGCAAGCCAGTCCTACGAGCAGTACTTC. Translating gives CASSSGTASQSYEQYF.

This chain joins TRBV7-6 and TRBJ2-2; D remains ambiguous. From germline, CDR1 is SGHVS and CDR2 FNYEAQ. V lost 5 bases and J lost 0, with 13 bases in between. The CDR3 sequence is 16 residues long. The CDR3 bases are TGTGCCAGCAGCCCTCGGGCGAAAGCGAACACCGGGGAGCTGTTTTTT. As protein: CASSPRAKANTGELFF.

This chain connects TRBV14 to TRBJ2-3; TRBD1 agrees at 10 bases. The CDR3 extends over 18 amino acids. The germline V gene has CDR1 SGHDN and CDR2 FVKESK. The V gene end was trimmed by 3 bases and the J gene end by 2 bases; junction bases not matched to a gene: 11. The CDR3 DNA is TGTGCCAGCAGCCACCCCGGGACAGGGGTTCGGTACACAGATACGCAGTATTTT. The encoded protein is CASSHPGTGVRYTDTQYF.

The chain links TRBV11-3 to TRBJ2-7; TRBD2 is a possible D gene (5 bases). CDR1 is SGHNT and CDR2 is YENEEA in the germline V gene. V lost 2 bases and J 3 bases, leaving 11 bases between the germline ends. CDR3 length equals 14 residues. The CDR3 loop is CASSLSTGSYEQYF. CDR3 coding DNA: TGTGCCAGCAGCTTATCGACGGGAAGCTACGAGCAGTACTTC.

The V gene is TRBV6-1, the J gene TRBJ2-7; D is undetermined. Trimming took 9 bases from V and 2 from J, leaving 11 bases between them. This CDR3 has 12 amino acids. Germline V gives CDR1 MNHNS, CDR2 SASEGT. The CDR3 DNA is TGTGCCAGTACTCACCGACCCTACGAGCAGTACTTC. Translating gives CASTHRPYEQYF.

The chain combines TRBV21-1 with TRBJ2-7; the DNA was not used to check the table's D call, TRBD2. TRBV21-1 is deemed a pseudogene. This CDR3 region has 14 residues. This CDR3 is CASSKSVLTYEQYF. Written as DNA, the CDR3 is TGTGCCAGCAGCAAATCTGTACTAACCTACGAGCAGTACTTC.

For this clone: Other nucleotide sequences in the sample specify the same CDR3. The chain recombines TRBV5-1 with TRBJ2-2, with 8 bases aligning to TRBD1. The V and J ends lost 4 bases and 1 base, in that order; junction bases with no gene match: 3. The CDR3 is made up of 15 amino acids. CDR1 SGHRS and CDR2 YFSETQ come from the germline V gene. CDR3 sequence: CASSLDRGNTGELFF. CDR3 DNA: TGCGCCAGCAGCCTAGACAGGGGGAACACCGGGGAGCTGTTTTTT.

The V gene is TRBV14, the J gene TRBJ1-2; 8 positions agree with TRBD1. This CDR3 is built from 15 residues. Germline values: CDR1 SGHDN, CDR2 FVKESK. V lost 0 bases, J lost 5 bases, and 5 bases stayed unmatched. CDR3 bases: TGTGCCAGCAGCCAAGACTCAGGGGGCTGGTATGGCTACACCTTC. It is translated as CASSQDSGGWYGYTF.

The chain combines TRBV11-3 with TRBJ2-5; perhaps D is TRBD1 or TRBD2 (5 bases each). Germline CDR1 is SGHNT and CDR2 is YENEEA. The CDR3 consists of 14 residues. Trimming pared 1 base from V and 5 bases from J, leaving 11 bases between. In DNA form, the CDR3 reads TGTGCCAGCAGCTTAGGGGGGTGGACGGAGACCCAGTACTTC. It codes for CASSLGGWTETQYF.

The chain couples TRBV5-1 to TRBJ2-7, with 12 bases aligning to TRBD2. Germline lookup yields CDR1 SGHRS and CDR2 YFSETQ. This CDR3 has 16 residues. J was trimmed by 5 bases and V by 0 bases; bases with no gene match: 6. The CDR3 coding sequence is TGCGCCAGCAGCTTGGTTCCTAGCGGGAGGGCCAACGAGCAGTACTTC. Amino acid sequence: CASSLVPSGRANEQYF. Combining the CDR3 with reference TRBV5-1 and TRBJ2-7 gives the whole variable domain KAGVTQTPRYLIKTRGQQVTLSCSPISGHRSVSWYQQTPGQGLQFLFEYFSETQRNKGNFPGRFSGRQFSNSRSEMNVSTLELGDSALYLCASSLVPSGRANEQYFGPGTRLTVT.

This clone has only one observation. This rearrangement joins TRBV11-2 to TRBJ1-1, with 8 bases matching TRBD1. The V gene end was trimmed by 1 base and the J gene end by 0 bases; junction bases not matched to a gene: 7. From germline, CDR1 is SGHAT and CDR2 FQNNGV. The CDR3 has 17 amino acids. CDR3 residues: CASSLVGTGPMNTEAFF. As DNA, the CDR3 is TGTGCCAGCAGCTTAGTGGGGACAGGACCTATGAACACTGAAGCTTTCTTT.

The chain joins TRBV28 to TRBJ2-1, with D uncertain. CDR1 MDHEN and CDR2 SYDVKM come from the germline V gene. This CDR3 has 14 amino acids. Trimming removed 1 base at V and 11 bases at J, with 15 bases between. Here the CDR3 reads CASSLSGLGRKQFF. The CDR3, as DNA: TGTGCCAGCAGTTTATCAGGCCTTGGCAGAAAGCAGTTCTTC. Filled out from reference TRBV28 and TRBJ2-1, the complete variable domain reads DVKVTQSSRYLVKRTGEKVFLECVQDMDHENMFWYRQDPGLGLRLIYFSYDVKMKEKGDIPEGYSVSREKKERFSLILESASTNQTSMYLCASSLSGLGRKQFFGPGTRLTVL.

The genes are TRBV7-3 and TRBJ2-1, with TRBD2 identical over 14 bases. Germline V lookup: CDR1 SGHTA, CDR2 FQGTGA. The CDR3 has 16 amino acids. The V segment lost 5 bases and the J segment 5 bases; nucleotides outside the gene matches: 5. CDR3 amino acids: CASSPQTSGRDNEQFF. Written as DNA, the CDR3 is TGTGCCAGCAGCCCCCAGACTAGCGGGAGGGACAATGAGCAGTTCTTC.